This T cell receptor (beta chain) was identified during a study of shared clonotypes between healthy human individuals (dated by TCRdb to the early 2020s). Some background on the complete study: The cohort included a few men and two women between 18 and 49 years of age. Per donor, three plates each were used for CD4 naive and CD4 memory, two for CD8 naive, and one for CD8 memory. The study deeply sequenced blood TCR repertoires of five healthy adults to estimate repertoire size and the extent of clonotype sharing between individuals. To increase sequencing depth and limit assay-specific biases, TCR repertoire library preparation and sequencing were carried out by different laboratories using diverse techniques. Per donor, leukapheresis produced somewhere between about 0.94 and 9.5 billion PBMCs. What the research found in general, with its limitations: Incomplete sequencing was indicated by rarefaction of sorted-subset datasets, despite the large sequencing depth. Naive subsets generally had larger estimated clonotype richness than memory subsets did. The genetic and exposure-history diversity represented was limited by the small number of donors. Sampling was restricted to blood, and TCR repertoires in tissue are likely to differ from TCR repertoires in blood. Pairwise subsampling indicated that sequencing depth was expected to affect the degree of clonotype sharing among donors. Higher generation probabilities were observed for clonotypes shared by all four sorted-subset donors than for non-shared clonotypes. Sharing across a few donors was observed for roughly 5% of naive CD4, over 3% of naive CD8, roughly 2.3% of memory CD4, and about 0.39% of memory CD8 clonotypes.

CD8 naive samples were obtained by positive selection for CCR7 among CD45RO-negative cells, yielding a CD45RA+CCR7+ population from which TemRA cells were excluded. The donors were healthy, HIV-negative adults with no recently reported acute infections or vaccinations. Every donor was a Caucasian adult residing in Nashville, Tennessee, USA. After blood collection by leukapheresis, PBMCs were isolated using Ficoll-Histopaque density gradient centrifugation and then cryopreserved in the vapor phase of liquid nitrogen. Purity and quantity of every magnetically sorted T cell population were checked by analytical flow cytometry. Genomic DNA was isolated from every sorted fraction and measured by UV absorbance on a Nanodrop 2000c. Including cysteine and phenylalanine, the CDR3 has 16 amino acids. Of all the DNA, just the CDR3 is kept, 48 bases in frame from base 1. Germline trimming amounts to 6 bases on V and 0 bases on J, with 6 as the count of junction bases outside the gene matches. The germline V gene sets CDR1 to MDHEN and CDR2 to SYDVKM.

Comments on this clone: There is no known antigen for this receptor. The record has no base qualities; no much larger clone is one base away.

TCR CDR3 regions were amplified from genomic DNA by multiplex PCR using the deep immunoSEQ assay. Extracted genomic DNA from each cell subset was distributed evenly across all wells of several immunoSEQ 96-well plates, and each plate was treated as a replicate. For sorted subsets, about 200 ng genomic DNA, equal to 30,000 or so T cell genomes, was loaded into each replicate PCR. Purified libraries were measured with a Qubit 3.0 fluorometer, size-checked on a Bioanalyzer 2100, and measured again with the KAPA Library Quantification kit. Each immunoSEQ 96-well plate was sequenced on its own single-read 150-cycle Illumina NextSeq 550 flow cell. As for the original processing: The immunoSEQ output contained only junctional sequences without quality scores, so filtering could not match that applied to full-length reads. Sequences were annotated with PyIR, a Python wrapper for IgBLAST v1.9, using IMGT germline references to assign V/J genes and CDR3. Reads were removed for weak V/J assignments (E-value above 1e-6), missing CDR3, stop codons, out-of-frame junctions, or ambiguous translated residues. V3J clonotypes were defined as sequences sharing the same inferred V gene, J gene, and CDR3 amino acid sequence. Percentage overlap between repertoires was computed as shared unique clonotypes divided by the size of the smaller repertoire. RTK rarefaction, the Chao1 estimator, and Recon v2.1 estimates of unobserved clonotypes were used to assess repertoire richness. Generation probabilities were computed with OLGA for all TCRbeta clonotypes obtained by the gDNA method from a handful of donors. The table comes from immuneACCESS by way of TCRdb, which keeps in-frame sequences with V and J called. Part of the clones is missing from these tables; in studies checked, under half for an unresolved V gene and the rest for unknown reasons. Clone size and the V and J calls come from that table; the DNA yielded D and trimming. The sample table lists about 1.9 million clones, 80% to 95% of them with a count of one. The ten largest clones add up to less than 2% of the sample.

Sequencing was carried out using naive CD8+ T cells from PBMCs. What the cell subset or site label conveys for this sample: CD45RA+CCR7+. This sequence uses TRBV28 and TRBJ2-7, with 12 middle bases fitting TRBD2. This clonotype was obtained from a man aged 18-30 years in good health. Some clones in this sample may be carry-over from other donors' samples. This receptor has the CDR3 CASSPPGLAGSYEQYF. The DNA sequence is given as TGTGCCAGCAGCCCCCCGGGACTAGCGGGCTCCTACGAGCAGTACTTC.